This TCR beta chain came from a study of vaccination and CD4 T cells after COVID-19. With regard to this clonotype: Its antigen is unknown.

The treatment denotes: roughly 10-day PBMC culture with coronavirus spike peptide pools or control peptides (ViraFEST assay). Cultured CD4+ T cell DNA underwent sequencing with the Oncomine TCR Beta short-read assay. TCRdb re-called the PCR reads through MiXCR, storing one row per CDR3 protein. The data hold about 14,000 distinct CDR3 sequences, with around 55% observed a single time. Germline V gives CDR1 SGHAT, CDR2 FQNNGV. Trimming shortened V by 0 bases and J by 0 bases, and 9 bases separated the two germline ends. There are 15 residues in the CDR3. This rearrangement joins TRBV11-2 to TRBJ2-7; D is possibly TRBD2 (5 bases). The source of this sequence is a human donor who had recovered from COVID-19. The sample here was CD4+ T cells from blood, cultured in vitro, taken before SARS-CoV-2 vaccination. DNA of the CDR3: TGTGCCAGCAGCTTAGACGGGGTAGGCTCCTACGAGCAGTACTTC. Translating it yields CASSLDGVGSYEQYF.